The source of this T cell receptor (beta chain) is a study of glioma-infiltrating T cells after dendritic cell vaccination (dated by TCRdb to 2016 to 2018). Notes on the research overall: A cohort of approximately 15 glioblastoma patients from Phase I and II dendritic cell vaccination trials was included, of whom 9 were newly diagnosed and 6 had recurrent disease. Autologous tumor lysate-pulsed dendritic cell vaccination was administered to the patients between about 2003 and 2013. To make the vaccine, monocyte-derived dendritic cells were cultured for 6 to 7 days with IL-4 and GM-CSF and then pulsed overnight with autologous tumor lysate. Each patient got three intradermal injections of the dendritic cell vaccine, spaced at biweekly intervals, in the arm below the axilla. In glioblastoma patients vaccinated with dendritic cells, deep sequencing of TCR beta CDR3 regions served to measure tumor-infiltrating lymphocyte content and to compare repertoires between tumor and blood. Survival after dendritic cell vaccination was correlated with TCR sequencing metrics, such as TIL content and the overlap between tumor and blood repertoires. Findings and caveats that apply to the study as a whole: The three-group TCR overlap response model was described as speculative and requiring prospective validation. No direct relationship between TCR clonality and survival was found, suggesting that a diverse polyclonal response may matter. After dendritic cell vaccination, a higher estimated pretreatment TIL content predicted longer time to progression and longer overall survival. The cohort was small and heterogeneous, with few patients having full blood and tumor sets and even fewer initial-recurrent tumor pairs.

The sample's time point label, in plain terms: after dendritic cell vaccination, including at tumor progression/relapse. To be selected, patients needed enough residual fresh-frozen tumor tissue and more than two years of available survival data. Although molecular status otherwise differed among the glioblastoma patients, no patient had an isocitrate dehydrogenase mutation. PBMC were collected before vaccination, two weeks after the third vaccination, and at tumor progression when it occurred. The Qiagen DNeasy Blood extraction Kit was used to extract genomic DNA. V and J are trimmed by 7 bases and 5 bases, and the gene matches miss 19 bases of the junction. Its CDR3 holds 19 amino acids, cysteine through phenylalanine. The CDR3 DNA has 57 bases and is translated from base 1. CDR1 MNHEY and CDR2 SMNVEV are derived from the germline V gene (reference sequence). A note on this clone: Its antigen is not yet known. Nothing much larger sits one base from this clone, and base qualities are not available.

Using the immunoSEQ assay, TCRB CDR3 regions were amplified from 2 to 2.5 micrograms of genomic DNA, or from all available DNA when less than that was on hand. For multiplex PCR, 60 forward primers for TCR V beta segments and 13 reverse primers for J beta segments were used. To estimate the number of reads per starting template, synthetic control templates were added to each sample at limiting dilution. Sequencing produced 87 bp reads on the Illumina HiSeq System. Under the source paper's analysis protocol: PCR and sequencing errors were removed by a nearest neighbor algorithm that merged closely related sequences. TCR overlap was measured as the percentage of unique tumor TCR beta sequences that were also present in the peripheral blood of the same patient. Sourced from immuneACCESS, this table was stored by TCRdb with only in-frame sequences that have V and J called. A share of the clones is absent; for the studies checked, an unresolved V gene accounts for under half, and the remainder has no known explanation. That table furnishes V, J and clone size, whereas the DNA furnished D and trimming. The sample table holds 85,000 or so clones, of which 85% were seen once. 8.5% of the sample is in the top ten clones.

The sequence was obtained from a human donor with glioblastoma. The sequences come from blood, collected after dendritic cell vaccination. Recombination joined TRBV27 with TRBJ2-1; 11 central bases correspond to TRBD2. CDR3 loop: CASKPLAGGRALNDNEQFF. The bases are TGTGCCAGCAAACCCCTAGCGGGGGGCAGAGCATTAAATGACAATGAGCAGTTCTTC.